A single sample gave rise to the 26 T cell receptor beta chains below, sequenced in a study of T cells in Graves' hyperthyroidism and ophthalmopathy (dated by TCRdb to between 2018 and 2021). Libraries were prepared through multiplex PCR. TCRdb records Illumina HiSeq 2000 as the sequencer. TCR beta CDR3 regions were amplified from RNA transcripts. A first-round RT-PCR of the TCR CDR3 used the HTBI primer set with the Qiagen OneStep RT-PCR kit. The raw public reads went through TCRdb reprocessing: fastp at Q25, MiXCR clone calling, in-frame beta chains kept. CDR3 protein sequences are deduplicated, and each keeps its most common genes and DNA. Counted in this sample were around 340,000 distinct CDR3 sequences; 15% to 20% of them appeared once. The top ten clones comprise under 55% of the sample. The sequencing input was blood. These receptors came from a woman in her forties or fifties with Graves' hyperthyroidism.

The sample holds a few counts of this clonotype. This chain uses TRBV3-1 with TRBJ1-6; TRBD1 matches at 9 bases. The CDR3 consists of 15 residues. Trimming took 1 base from V and 7 from J; bases not matched to a gene: 2. Germline V lookup: CDR1 LGHDT, CDR2 YNNKEL (reference sequence). The CDR3 nucleotides read TGTGCCAGCAGCCAAGCCGGGACAGGGAATTCACCCCTCCACTTT. This gives the protein CASSQAGTGNSPLHF.

In this sample, this clonotype turned up a few times. The chain couples TRBV12-3 or TRBV12-4 to TRBJ1-5; a weak D match, TRBD1 (5 bases). The CDR3 loop spans 13 amino acids. V was shortened by 6 bases and J by 6 bases, with 12 bases between the two germline ends. The CDR3 sequence: CASSLGDSQPQHF. The CDR3 bases are TGTGCCAGCAGCCTAGGGGATAGTCAGCCCCAGCATTTT.

At least ten counts were recorded for this clonotype. The genes are TRBV6-2 or TRBV6-3 and TRBJ2-3; TRBD2 matches at 7 bases. The germline V gene encodes CDR1 MNHEY and CDR2 SVGEGT. The V segment lost 6 bases and the J segment 2 bases; nucleotides outside the gene matches: 17. The CDR3 sequence is 18 residues long. The CDR3 spells CASSYDKRGGAYTDTQYF. The DNA of the CDR3 is TGTGCCAGCAGCTACGATAAACGGGGAGGGGCGTACACAGATACGCAGTATTTT.

This clonotype appeared a few times. This chain connects TRBV6-1 to TRBJ2-7; D ambiguous. The V and J ends lost 0 bases and 2 bases respectively, with 14 bases between them. This CDR3 contains 16 residues. The germline V gene has CDR1 MNHNS and CDR2 SASEGT. Here the CDR3 reads CASSEALTAGTYEQYF. The CDR3 nucleotides read TGTGCCAGCAGTGAAGCCTTAACGGCCGGAACCTACGAGCAGTACTTC.

Of note for this clonotype: Germline and junction disagree at one end, which may indicate a read error. The V call is TRBV12-3 or TRBV12-4, the J call TRBJ2-1, with a possible D match to TRBD2 (5 bases). This CDR3 comprises 14 residues. The CDR3 DNA reads TGTGCCAGCAGCCGAGCCGGGATAAACAATGAGCAGCTCTTC. This codes for CASSRAGINNEQLF.

This rearrangement joins TRBV3-1 to TRBJ2-2, with D possibly being TRBD2 (5 bases). The CDR3 has 15 residues. Trimming took 3 bases from V and 4 from J, leaving 12 bases between them. Germline lookup yields CDR1 LGHDT and CDR2 YNNKEL (reference sequence). The chain's CDR3 is CASSQEAAFTGELFF. The CDR3 coding sequence is TGTGCCAGCAGCCAGGAGGCGGCTTTCACCGGGGAGCTGTTTTTT.

This clonotype was seen repeatedly, ten times or more. The rearrangement uses TRBV3-1 and TRBJ1-1; D is ambiguous. The CDR3 has 14 amino acids. Germline V gene data show CDR1 as LGHDT and CDR2 as YNNKEL (reference sequence). V dropped 4 bases and J dropped 0 bases, with 9 bases sitting between them. This chain's CDR3 is CASSPQNLNTEAFF. CDR3 DNA: TGTGCCAGCAGCCCTCAAAATTTGAACACTGAAGCTTTCTTT. Full variable domain (remainder filled in from reference TRBV3-1 and TRBJ1-1): DTAVSQTPKYLVTQMGNDKSIKCEQNLGHDTMYWYKQDSKKFLKIMFSYNNKELIINETVPNRFSPKSPDKAHLNLHINSLELGDSAVYFCASSPQNLNTEAFFGQGTRLTVV.

This clonotype was picked up many times. The chain links TRBV2 to TRBJ1-1; D is ambiguous. V was trimmed by 10 bases and J by 4 bases, leaving 10 bases between them. Germline-derived CDR1 and CDR2 are SNHLY and FYNNEI. CDR3 size: 11 residues. CDR3 loop: CATRGSTEAFF. The CDR3 nucleotides are TGTGCCACTCGAGGGTCCACTGAAGCTTTCTTT.

This clonotype was seen a few times. The V gene is TRBV7-9, the J gene TRBJ1-2; D is unclear. The V gene lost 1 base and the J gene lost 1 base, with 13 bases spanning the gap. The CDR3 totals 16 residues. Germline values: CDR1 SEHNR, CDR2 FQNEAQ (reference sequence). The CDR3 nucleotides are TGTGCCAGCAGCTTAGGAGACCGGGATTTTAACTATGGCTACACCTTC. It is translated as CASSLGDRDFNYGYTF.

The chain links TRBV29-1 to TRBJ1-3; D uncertain. From germline, CDR1 is SQVTM and CDR2 ANQGSEA. CDR3 length: 11 amino acids. Trimming pared 8 bases from V and 4 bases from J, leaving 9 bases between. Written as DNA, the CDR3 is TGCAGCTCTCTGGTCGGAAACACCATATATTTT. It encodes CSSLVGNTIYF. Supplemented by reference TRBV29-1 and TRBJ1-3, the full variable domain reads SAVISQKPSRDICQRGTSLTIQCQVDSQVTMMFWYRQQPGQSLTLIATANQGSEATYESGFVIDKFPISRPNLTFSTLTVSNMSPEDSSIYLCSSLVGNTIYFGEGSWLTVV.

The chain uses TRBV5-1 and TRBJ1-1; no definite D call. V was shortened by 1 base and J by 1 base, with 11 bases between the two germline ends. Germline assignment: CDR1 SGHRS and CDR2 YFSETQ. This CDR3 has 15 amino acids. This CDR3 is CASSLILSGNTEAFF. CDR3 sequence (DNA): TGCGCCAGCAGCTTGATTTTATCCGGGAACACTGAAGCTTTCTTT.

In this sample, this clonotype turned up many times. This chain connects TRBV2 to TRBJ2-5; 8 bases fit TRBD1. The V and J ends lost 6 bases and 1 base, in that order; junction bases with no gene match: 1. This CDR3 is built from 13 residues. In germline, CDR1 is SNHLY, CDR2 FYNNEI. The CDR3 DNA sequence: TGTGCCAGCAGGACAGGGGCCCAAGAGACCCAGTACTTC. Protein product: CASRTGAQETQYF.

Many counts were recorded for this clonotype. The chain combines TRBV2 with TRBJ2-3, with TRBD2 matching 7 bases. The CDR3 has 15 residues. Germline trimming cut 1 base from V and 1 base from J; bases unmatched to any gene: 2. Per the germline V gene, CDR1 is SNHLY and CDR2 is FYNNEI. CDR3 nucleotides: TGTGCCAGCAGTGAAGGTGGGGGGGGCACAGATACGCAGTATTTT. As protein: CASSEGGGGTDTQYF.

There are many counts of this clonotype. V usage is TRBV12-3 or TRBV12-4 and J usage is TRBJ2-7; D tentatively fits TRBD1 or TRBD2 (5 bases each). The CDR3 loop spans 13 amino acids. Deletions cut 2 bases from V and 5 bases from J, with 10 bases between. The CDR3, as DNA: TGTGCCAGCAGTTTATCCGGGACGCACGAGCAGTACGTC. This translates into CASSLSGTHEQYV.

This clonotype was found a few times. The chain uses TRBV12-3 or TRBV12-4 and TRBJ1-2; D not resolved. There are 13 residues in the CDR3. V lost 5 bases and J lost 5, with 12 bases in between. As DNA, the CDR3 is TGTGCCAGCAGTCCTTCGAGGTCGTATGGCTACACCTTC. It encodes CASSPSRSYGYTF.

This chain connects TRBV3-1 to TRBJ2-1; D ambiguous. The CDR3 covers 13 residues. In germline, CDR1 is LGHDT, CDR2 YNNKEL (reference sequence). V was cut by 8 bases and J by 4 bases, with 12 bases left in between. The CDR3 DNA sequence: TGTGCCAGCGCGACCGATTCGTACAATGAGCAGTTCTTC. Its translation: CASATDSYNEQFF.

This clonotype occurred many times. V gene TRBV5-1 combines with J gene TRBJ2-1; TRBD2 might be the D (5 bases). V dropped 2 bases and J dropped 5 bases, with 14 bases sitting between them. Germline lookup yields CDR1 SGHRS and CDR2 YFSETQ. The CDR3 totals 15 residues. The CDR3 region is CASSLGSADDNEQFF. Here the CDR3 DNA reads TGCGCCAGCAGCTTAGGCTCAGCGGACGACAATGAGCAGTTCTTC.

V usage is TRBV6-5 and J usage is TRBJ2-5; tentatively, D is TRBD1 (6 bases). The CDR3 is made up of 17 amino acids. The V gene lost 2 bases and the J gene lost 7 bases, with 23 bases spanning the gap. Germline V gene data show CDR1 as MNHEY and CDR2 as SVGAGI. The CDR3 DNA is TGTGCCAGCAGTTACGCCTATGGGCCACAAATAGGGGGGACCCAGTACTTC. Protein sequence: CASSYAYGPQIGGTQYF.

Ten or more counts support this clonotype. J is TRBJ2-7 and V is TRBV7-3, with 7 bases identical to TRBD2. The germline V gene has CDR1 SGHTA and CDR2 FQGTGA. The CDR3 totals 16 residues. With V trimmed by 2 bases and J by 3 bases, 10 bases remained unmatched. Here the CDR3 DNA reads TGTGCCAGCAGCTTAGGCCCTGCGGGAGTATACTACGAGCAGTACTTC. Amino acids: CASSLGPAGVYYEQYF.

This clonotype was detected only a few times. The chain has TRBV5-4 and TRBJ2-7, with 11 bases matching TRBD2. The length of the CDR3 is 15 residues. Trimming took 4 bases from V and 3 from J; bases not matched to a gene: 6. Germline CDR1 SGHNT, CDR2 YYREEE (reference sequence). DNA for the CDR3: TGTGCCAGCAGCCTGGGACTAGCGGTGAACTACGAGCAGTACTTC. Protein: CASSLGLAVNYEQYF.

This clonotype was observed at least ten times. The chain is built from TRBV30 and TRBJ2-3; D is uncertain. CDR1 is GTSNPN, CDR2 SVGIG, per germline (reference sequence). The CDR3 has 12 amino acids. Trimming took off 2 bases at V and 2 bases at J, with 5 bases between the two ends. The CDR3 nucleotides read TGTGCCTGGAGTATGAACACAGATACGCAGTATTTT. This codes for CAWSMNTDTQYF.

This clonotype occurred many times. The chain is built from TRBV6-2 or TRBV6-3 and TRBJ1-1, with D unclear. The germline V gene has CDR1 MNHEY and CDR2 SVGEGT. V dropped 6 bases and J dropped 0 bases, with 14 bases sitting between them. The CDR3 runs to 15 residues. DNA of the CDR3: TGTGCCAGCAGCCCGAGGACCGGTATGAACACTGAAGCTTTCTTT. It codes for CASSPRTGMNTEAFF.

In its sample, this clonotype was seen a few times. The chain recombines TRBV7-9 with TRBJ2-1, with D possibly being TRBD1 or TRBD2 (6 bases each). Trimming removed 2 bases from V and 5 bases from J, with 16 bases in between. Germline V gene data show CDR1 as SEHNR and CDR2 as FQNEAQ (reference sequence). CDR3 size: 16 residues. Here the CDR3 DNA reads TGTGCCAGCAGCTTACGGCCCGGGGGCAGGAACAATGAGCAGTTCTTC. Amino acids: CASSLRPGGRNNEQFF.

This clonotype was found many times. V usage is TRBV5-1 and J usage is TRBJ2-1; D is perhaps TRBD1 or TRBD2 (5 bases each). The ends were cut back, 2 bases at V and 9 bases at J, with 18 bases in the middle. Germline V gives CDR1 SGHRS, CDR2 YFSETQ. CDR3 size: 15 residues. CDR3 in DNA: TGCGCCAGCAGCTTTTATACGGCCAGGGCGGGTGAGCAGTTCTTC. This gives the protein CASSFYTARAGEQFF.

The sample holds many counts of this clonotype. The V call is TRBV28, the J call TRBJ2-3; 7 bases match TRBD2. This CDR3 is 15 amino acids long. Germline-derived CDR1 and CDR2 are MDHEN and SYDVKM. V gave up 5 bases and J gave up 0 bases; unmatched junction bases: 5. The CDR3 is CASSPTGGSTDTQYF. CDR3 nucleotide sequence: TGTGCCAGCAGTCCAACGGGAGGCAGCACAGATACGCAGTATTTT.

This clonotype was detected many times. This chain uses TRBV7-8 with TRBJ2-2; 8 nucleotides line up with TRBD1. This CDR3 comprises 14 residues. J lost 8 bases, V lost 5 bases, and 7 bases had no gene match. The V gene's germline CDR1 is SGHVS and CDR2 FQNEAQ. CDR3 protein: CASSHGQGAGELFF. Written as DNA, the CDR3 is TGTGCCAGCAGCCACGGACAGGGAGCGGGGGAGCTGTTTTTT.